The clone carrying this T cell receptor beta chain has only a few counts. Antigen specificity is unknown. The data belong to a study of blood T cells in healthy people across ages. Findings of the study overall: Roughly linear age-related decline in beta diversity appeared, significant by age roughly 40. PBMCs left unsorted prevented a conclusive naive versus antigen-experienced comparison.

With a J-beta primer mix and a sample-barcoded 5' primer, a second PCR ran about 7 to 12 cycles. TCRdb reanalysed the 5' RACE reads using MiXCR and keeps one entry per CDR3 protein. The data show about 1 million distinct CDR3 sequences, with under 45% seen just once and 18% held by the top ten. Per sample, a minimum of 6 million PBMCs were isolated. Germline V gene sequence: CDR1 KGHDR, CDR2 SFDVKD. This CDR3 has 19 amino acids. The trim removed 5 bases at V and 0 bases at J, leaving 11 bases unmatched. V and J are TRBV24-1 and TRBJ2-6; 8 bases align to TRBD1. This TCR was sampled from a woman aged 55-69 years in good health. The sequenced material came from blood. The CDR3 DNA sequence: TGTGCCACCAGTGGCCCTGGGGGACAGGAGAACTCTGGGGCCAACGTCCTGACTTTC. Translation: CATSGPGGQENSGANVLTF.